This TCR beta chain was obtained from a study of Ad26.COV2.S vaccination and SARS-CoV-2 variants (TCRdb year 2021). As for the study more broadly: Vaccine-arm donors were drawn from COV1001, a multicentre, randomized, double-blind, placebo-controlled phase I-IIa trial of Ad26.COV2.S in healthy adults. Ad26.COV2.S was administered intramuscularly at 5 x 10^10 or 1 x 10^11 viral particles, either as a single shot or as two shots given 56 days apart. The specificity and breadth of SARS-CoV-2-reactive T cell receptors after Ad26.COV2.S vaccination were assessed by TCRbeta repertoire sequencing. A total of approximately 32 samples were included in the TCR-sequenced set, comprising around 19 Ad26.COV2.S vaccine recipients, 5 placebo recipients and 8 SARS-CoV-2 convalescent individuals. Participants in the trial were split at random into five groups of five each, receiving low-dose or high-dose Ad26.COV2.S once or twice, or else placebo on both occasions. Blinding of investigators to trial group allocation was maintained during experiments and outcome assessment. Beyond this particular receptor, the publication reports: Vaccine and placebo recipients had comparable non-spike TCR breadth, which fits with the vaccine containing only spike. Substantial breadth of spike-specific CD8+ and CD4+ T cell responses was reported after vaccination. The study was not powered to compare responses between vaccine doses or regimens. The authors noted that the TCR breadth and depth analyses may have underestimated total T cell responses. Compared with placebo recipients, Ad26.COV2.S recipients showed higher spike-specific TCR breadth (P = 0.0014).

The intended sense of this specimen's treatment or condition label: around 19 received Ad26.COV2.S at low or high dose, single or two shots; 5 received placebo; per-sample allocation not given. Repertoires of vaccine and placebo recipients were sequenced from samples collected on day 63 after the first injection. Between 29 July and 7 August 2020, Cohort 1b enrolled 20 to 30 adults aged 18-55 years at one site in Boston, USA. Ad26.COV2.S was a replication-incompetent adenovirus type 26 vector expressing a prefusion-stabilized SARS-CoV-2 spike protein from the original Wuhan strain. TCRbeta CDR3 regions were sequenced with the immunoSEQ Assay. After extraction, genomic DNA underwent amplification by bias-controlled multiplex PCR, followed by high-throughput sequencing. The study's processing was this. To quantify the absolute abundance of each unique TCRbeta CDR3 region, sequences were collapsed and filtered. T cell fraction was estimated by normalizing TCRbeta template counts to usable DNA, which was measured by amplifying reference genes present in all nucleated cells. Repertoire TCRs were annotated as SARS-CoV-2-specific when V gene, CDR3 amino acid sequence and J gene were exactly matched to a known reactive TCR set. The reference SARS-CoV-2 TCR set was derived from MIRA and filtered for enrichment in COVID-19-positive ImmuneCODE repertoires, a step that removed public or cross-reactive TCRs. Using the MIRA antigens, annotated TCRs were further analysed by specific ORF or by position within an ORF. Breadth was defined as the number of annotated unique rearrangements divided by the total number of unique productive rearrangements, and depth was defined as the summed frequency of the annotated unique rearrangements. TCR breadth was compared between groups using two-sided Wilcoxon rank-sum tests. The immuneACCESS repertoire file appears here via TCRdb, limited to in-frame rearrangements. These files lack a portion of the clones; in checked studies, under half of the deficit traces to unresolved V genes, and the cause of the others is not known. V and J calls and clone size are given by that table; D and trimming were obtained from the DNA. The sample table contains around 300,000 clones; only one count was recorded for 90% of them. The ten biggest clones cover around 5% of the sample.

Concerning this clone itself: No antigen is known for it. No base qualities exist here, and no much larger clone lies one base off it.

The sequencing here drew on peripheral blood, taken in a trial of Ad26.COV2.S vaccine versus placebo. The sequence derives from a person between 18 and 60 years old who received the Ad26.COV2.S COVID-19 vaccine or a placebo.

CDR3 reads: CAWIKMANYGYTF. Read as DNA, the sequence is TGTGCCTGGATTAAAATGGCCAACTATGGCTACACCTTC. The sequence links TRBV30 to TRBJ1-2; the D gene remains uncertain. In the germline V gene (reference sequence), CDR1 corresponds to GTSNPN and CDR2 to SVGIG. Reading from cysteine to phenylalanine, the CDR3 counts 13 amino acids. Of the read, only the CDR3 DNA is kept; its 39 bases are in frame from base 1. The V and J ends are trimmed by 4 bases and 2 bases, leaving 11 bases between them.